The 10 T cell receptor beta chains listed next were all sequenced from one sample in a study of Tregs in tolerant kidney transplant recipients. Here immunoSEQ multiplex PCR was the method, and the copy in TCRdb shows in-frame clones only, minus some. Of about 240,000 clones listed, 80% to 85% are singletons. The material sequenced was CD4+ T cells from blood. The receptors stem from a human donor in good health.

For this clone: Other nucleotide sequences from this sample produce the same CDR3. The rearrangement links TRBV5-1 to TRBJ1-5; TRBD1 matches at 8 bases. The V gene's germline CDR1 is SGHRS and CDR2 YFSETQ. V gave up 0 bases and J gave up 6 bases; unmatched junction bases: 2. The CDR3 totals 14 residues. The CDR3 loop is CASSLDRGGQPQHF. As DNA, the CDR3 is TGCGCCAGCAGCTTGGACAGGGGGGGTCAGCCCCAGCATTTT.

V usage is TRBV25-1 and J usage is TRBJ2-5; TRBD1 is a possible D gene (5 bases). Trimming left V 11 bases short and J 3 bases short, with 13 bases between. From germline, CDR1 is MGHDK and CDR2 SYGVNS. The CDR3 has 12 amino acids. The CDR3 spells CALTQGEETQYF. The CDR3 nucleotides are TGTGCCCTGACCCAAGGGGAAGAGACCCAGTACTTC.

This chain connects TRBV7-8 to TRBJ1-2; the D is unclear. Per germline, CDR1 SGHVS and CDR2 FQNEAQ. CDR3 length: 12 residues. The V end lost 5 bases, the J end lost 8 bases, and 12 bases lay between the germline ends. The CDR3 is CASSPGVSGYTF. Written as DNA, the CDR3 is TGTGCCAGCAGCCCGGGCGTTTCCGGCTACACCTTC.

This clone appeared a single time. The chain couples TRBV2 to TRBJ1-4; no definite D call. The CDR3 covers 15 residues. V lost 3 bases and J 0 bases, leaving 8 bases between the germline ends. Germline CDR1 is SNHLY and CDR2 is FYNNEI. CDR3 region: CASSDYRSTNEKLFF. CDR3 DNA: TGTGCCAGCAGTGATTATAGATCAACTAATGAAAAACTGTTTTTT.

This chain connects TRBV6-6 to TRBJ2-5; D is unresolved. This CDR3 comprises 13 residues. Germline CDR1 reads MNHNY; CDR2 reads SVGAGI (reference sequence). The V end was cut by 6 bases, the J end by 0 bases, with 8 bases between. CDR3 amino acids: CASSRQNQETQYF. In nucleotides, the CDR3 is TGTGCCAGCAGCAGGCAGAACCAAGAGACCCAGTACTTC.

CDR3 sequence (DNA): TGTGCCAGCAGCGTAGATTCCAGCGGGGGCACAGATACGCAGTATTTT. It specifies CASSVDSSGGTDTQYF. The chain uses TRBV9 and TRBJ2-3, with 7 bases aligning to TRBD2. With V trimmed by 0 bases and J by 1 base, 5 bases remained unmatched. Looked up from germline, CDR1 is SGDLS and CDR2 is YYNGEE. The CDR3 has 16 amino acids. Looking up the rest from reference TRBV9 and TRBJ2-3 gives the full variable domain: DSGVTQTPKHLITATGQRVTLRCSPRSGDLSVYWYQQSLDQGLQFLIQYYNGEERAKGNILERFSAQQFPDLHSELNLSSLELGDSALYFCASSVDSSGGTDTQYFGPGTRLTVL.

This clone has a single count. V and J are TRBV5-1 and TRBJ2-2; 8 positions match TRBD1. Germline V gene lookup returns CDR1 SGHRS and CDR2 YFSETQ. Trimming took 3 bases from V and 2 from J; bases not matched to a gene: 6. The CDR3 sequence is 16 residues long. The CDR3 loop reads CASSSQGAGNTGELFF. The CDR3 coding sequence is TGCGCCAGCAGCTCCCAGGGGGCAGGAAACACCGGGGAGCTGTTTTTT.

The chain has TRBV6-1 and TRBJ2-3, with a weak D call TRBD1 (6 bases). Looked up from germline, CDR1 is MNHNS and CDR2 is SASEGT. There are 15 residues in the CDR3. V gave up 8 bases and J gave up 2 bases, with 17 bases separating them. The CDR3 region has the DNA TGTGCCAGCTTAGTTCTCAGGGGTCCCACAGATACGCAGTATTTT. This gives the protein CASLVLRGPTDTQYF.

This chain uses TRBV6-1 with TRBJ2-1, with 7 bases matching TRBD2. The CDR3 is 14 residues long. The V gene's germline CDR1 is MNHNS and CDR2 SASEGT. V gave up 7 bases and J gave up 9 bases; unmatched junction bases: 12. This CDR3 reads CASTKSLTGGEQFF. CDR3 nucleotide sequence: TGTGCCAGCACCAAAAGTCTAACGGGAGGTGAGCAGTTCTTC.

For the CDR3, the DNA is TGCGCCAGCAGTGAGTCGCTGGGTCTAGAGACCCAGTACTTC. Its translation is CASSESLGLETQYF. The V and J genes are TRBV10-1 and TRBJ2-5; D not certain. CDR1 is WNHNN, CDR2 SYGVQD, per germline (reference sequence). V was shortened by 0 bases and J by 4 bases, with 9 bases between the two germline ends. CDR3 length: 14 residues.